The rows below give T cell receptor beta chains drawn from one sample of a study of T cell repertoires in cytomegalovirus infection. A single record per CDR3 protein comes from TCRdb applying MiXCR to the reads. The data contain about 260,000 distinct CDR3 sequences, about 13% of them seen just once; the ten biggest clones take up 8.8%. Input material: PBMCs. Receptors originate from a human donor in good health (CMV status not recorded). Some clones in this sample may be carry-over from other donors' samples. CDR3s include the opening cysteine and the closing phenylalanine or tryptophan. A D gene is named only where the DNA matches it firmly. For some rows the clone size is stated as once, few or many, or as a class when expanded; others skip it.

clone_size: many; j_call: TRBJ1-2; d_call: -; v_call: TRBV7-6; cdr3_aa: CASSTQEMDGYTF; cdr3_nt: TGTGCCAGCAGCACCCAAGAGATGGATGGCTACACCTTC
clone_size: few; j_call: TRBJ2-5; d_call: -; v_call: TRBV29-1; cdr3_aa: CSVEVQGGGQETQYF; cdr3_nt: TGCAGCGTTGAAGTACAGGGAGGTGGGCAAGAGACCCAGTACTTC
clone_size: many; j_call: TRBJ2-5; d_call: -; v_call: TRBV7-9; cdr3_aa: CASSSDIVETQYF; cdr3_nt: TGTGCCAGCAGCTCGGACATTGTGGAGACCCAGTACTTC
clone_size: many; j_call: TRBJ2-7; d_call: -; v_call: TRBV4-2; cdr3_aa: CASSQASGMTYEQYF; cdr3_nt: TGTGCCAGCAGCCAAGCGTCAGGGATGACCTACGAGCAGTACTTC
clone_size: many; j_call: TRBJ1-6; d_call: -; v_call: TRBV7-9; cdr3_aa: CASSFARGGNSPLHF; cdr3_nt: TGTGCCAGCAGCTTTGCCCGCGGCGGAAATTCACCCCTCCACTTT
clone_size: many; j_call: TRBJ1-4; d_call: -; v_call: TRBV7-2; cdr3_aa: CASSLSTATNEKLFF; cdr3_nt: TGTGCCAGCAGCCTCTCGACAGCTACTAATGAAAAACTGTTTTTT
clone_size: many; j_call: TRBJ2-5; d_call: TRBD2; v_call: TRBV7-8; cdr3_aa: CASTQPAGGQETQYF; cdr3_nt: TGTGCCAGCACCCAGCCCGCGGGGGGGCAAGAGACCCAGTACTTC
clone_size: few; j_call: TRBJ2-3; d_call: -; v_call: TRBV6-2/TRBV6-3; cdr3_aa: CASNRDLSADTQYF; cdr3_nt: TGTGCCAGCAACCGGGACCTATCGGCAGATACGCAGTATTTT
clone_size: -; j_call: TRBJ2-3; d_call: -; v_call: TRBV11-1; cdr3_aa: CASSWDTTTDTQYF; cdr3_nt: TGTGCCAGCAGCTGGGACACCACCACAGATACGCAGTATTTT
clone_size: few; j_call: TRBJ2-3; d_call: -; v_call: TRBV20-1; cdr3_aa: CSARDPVDTQYF; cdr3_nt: TGCAGTGCTAGAGATCCCGTTGATACGCAGTATTTT
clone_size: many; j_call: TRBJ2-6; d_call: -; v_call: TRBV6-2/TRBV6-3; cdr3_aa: CASSRTSSGANVLTF; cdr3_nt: TGTGCCAGCAGCCGCACGAGCTCTGGGGCCAACGTCCTGACTTTC
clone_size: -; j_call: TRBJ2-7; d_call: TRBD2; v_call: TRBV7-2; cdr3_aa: CASSLYRLAGGYEQYF; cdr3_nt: TGTGCCAGCAGCTTATACCGCCTAGCGGGAGGGTACGAGCAGTACTTC
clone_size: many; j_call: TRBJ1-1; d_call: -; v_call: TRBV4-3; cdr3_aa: CASSPLRNTEAFF; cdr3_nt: TGCGCCAGCAGCCCCTTGAGGAACACTGAAGCTTTCTTT
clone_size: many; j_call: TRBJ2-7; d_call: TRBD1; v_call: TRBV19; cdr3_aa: CATSQRDRSFEQYF; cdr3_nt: TGTGCCACCAGCCAACGGGACAGGTCTTTCGAGCAGTACTTC
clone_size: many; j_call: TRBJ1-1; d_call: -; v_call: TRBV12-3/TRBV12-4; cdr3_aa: CASPPRASTEAFF; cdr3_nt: TGTGCCAGCCCTCCCCGGGCGAGCACTGAAGCTTTCTTT
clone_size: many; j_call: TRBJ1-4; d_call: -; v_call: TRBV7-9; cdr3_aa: CASSQGQIATNEKLFF; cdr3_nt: TGTGCCAGCAGTCAAGGACAGATTGCAACTAATGAAAAACTGTTTTTT
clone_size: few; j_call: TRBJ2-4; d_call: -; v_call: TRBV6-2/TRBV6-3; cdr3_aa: CASSSQESSYKNIQYF; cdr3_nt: TGTGCCAGCAGTTCTCAGGAGTCTTCTTACAAAAACATTCAGTACTTC
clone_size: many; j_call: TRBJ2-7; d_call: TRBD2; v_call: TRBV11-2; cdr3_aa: CASSGLAGGGEGTYEQYF; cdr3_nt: TGTGCCAGCAGCGGACTAGCGGGAGGGGGTGAGGGTACCTACGAGCAGTACTTC
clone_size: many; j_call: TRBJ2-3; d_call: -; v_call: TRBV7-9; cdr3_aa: CASSFAGSGTDTQYF; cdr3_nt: TGTGCCAGCAGCTTCGCCGGGAGTGGCACAGATACGCAGTATTTT
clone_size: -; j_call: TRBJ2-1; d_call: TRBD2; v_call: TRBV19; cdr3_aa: CASSTMAGTSGLYNEQFF; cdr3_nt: TGTGCCAGTAGTACTATGGCCGGGACTAGCGGACTCTACAATGAGCAGTTCTTC
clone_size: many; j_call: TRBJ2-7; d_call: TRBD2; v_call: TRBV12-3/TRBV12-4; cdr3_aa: CASSPGTSADEQYF; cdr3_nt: TGTGCCAGCAGTCCCGGGACTAGCGCTGACGAGCAGTACTTC
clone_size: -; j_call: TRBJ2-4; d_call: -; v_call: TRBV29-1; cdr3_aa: CSVTHRGRKNIQYF; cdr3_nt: TGCAGCGTTACCCACCGTGGGAGAAAAAACATTCAGTACTTC
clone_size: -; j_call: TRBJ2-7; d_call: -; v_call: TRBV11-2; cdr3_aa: CASSHPFGAVSYEQYF; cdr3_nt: TGTGCCAGCAGCCACCCCTTTGGGGCAGTCTCCTACGAGCAGTACTTC
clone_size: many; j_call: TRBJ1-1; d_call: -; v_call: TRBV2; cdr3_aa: CASSGREGTEAFF; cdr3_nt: TGTGCCAGCAGTGGCCGGGAGGGCACTGAAGCTTTCTTT
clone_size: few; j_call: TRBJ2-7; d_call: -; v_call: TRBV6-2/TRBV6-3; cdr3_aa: CASRTPLPRKTVTSYEQYF; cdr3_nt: TGTGCCAGCAGAACACCGCTCCCCCGCAAAACGGTTACTTCCTACGAGCAGTACTTC
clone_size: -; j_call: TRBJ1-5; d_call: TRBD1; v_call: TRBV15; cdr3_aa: CATSRVGRGFDQPQHF; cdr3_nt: TGTGCCACCAGCAGAGTAGGCAGGGGGTTCGATCAGCCCCAGCATTTT
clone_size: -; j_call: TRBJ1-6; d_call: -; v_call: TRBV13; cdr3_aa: CASSLAGLLNSPLHF; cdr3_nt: TGTGCCAGCAGCTTAGCAGGACTGCTTAATTCACCCCTCCACTTT
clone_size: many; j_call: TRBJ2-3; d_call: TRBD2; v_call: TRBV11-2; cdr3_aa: CASSLGGSSTDTQYF; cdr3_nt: TGTGCCAGCAGCTTGGGCGGGAGTAGCACAGATACGCAGTATTTT
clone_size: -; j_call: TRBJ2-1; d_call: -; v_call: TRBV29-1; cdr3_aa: CSVEDGGTYEQFF; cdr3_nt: TGCAGCGTTGAAGATGGGGGGACGTATGAGCAGTTCTTC
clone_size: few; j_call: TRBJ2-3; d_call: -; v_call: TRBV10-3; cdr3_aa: CAISEATDTQYF; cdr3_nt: TGTGCCATCAGCGAAGCCACAGATACGCAGTATTTT
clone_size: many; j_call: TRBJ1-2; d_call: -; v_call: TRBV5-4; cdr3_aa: CASSGYRSPGRGYTF; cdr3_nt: TGTGCCAGCAGCGGATACAGGTCCCCGGGTCGTGGCTACACCTTC
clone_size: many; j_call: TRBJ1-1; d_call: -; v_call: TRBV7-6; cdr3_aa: CASSFDWNTEAFF; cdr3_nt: TGTGCCAGCAGCTTTGACTGGAACACTGAAGCTTTCTTT
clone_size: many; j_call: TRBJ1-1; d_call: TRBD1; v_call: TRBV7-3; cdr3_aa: CASSFGQANTEAFF; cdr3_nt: TGTGCCAGCAGCTTCGGACAGGCGAACACTGAAGCTTTCTTT
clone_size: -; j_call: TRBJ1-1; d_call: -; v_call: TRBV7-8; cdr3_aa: CASFEGLNTEAFF; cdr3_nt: TGTGCCAGCTTCGAAGGCTTGAACACTGAAGCTTTCTTT
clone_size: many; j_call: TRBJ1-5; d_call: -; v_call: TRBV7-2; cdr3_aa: CASSGRGSPYSNQPQHF; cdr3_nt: TGTGCCAGCAGCGGTAGGGGGAGCCCTTATAGCAATCAGCCCCAGCATTTT
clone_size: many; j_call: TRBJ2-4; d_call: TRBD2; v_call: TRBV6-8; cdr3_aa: CASSQTVGLAGEGAKNIQYF; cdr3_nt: TGTGCCAGCAGCCAAACGGTGGGACTAGCGGGAGAGGGGGCCAAAAACATTCAGTACTTC
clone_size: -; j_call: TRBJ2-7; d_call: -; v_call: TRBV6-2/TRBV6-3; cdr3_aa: CASSNINRGRQQYF; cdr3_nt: TGTGCCAGCAGTAACATCAACCGGGGCCGCCAGCAGTACTTC
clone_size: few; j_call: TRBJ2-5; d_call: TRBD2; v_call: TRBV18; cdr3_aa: CASSPLLAGQETQYF; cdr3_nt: TGTGCCAGCTCACCGCTACTAGCGGGGCAAGAGACCCAGTACTTC
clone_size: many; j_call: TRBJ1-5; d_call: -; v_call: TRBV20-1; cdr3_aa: CSARDPWDLGNQPQHF; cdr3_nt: TGCAGTGCTAGAGATCCGTGGGACCTAGGCAATCAGCCCCAGCATTTT
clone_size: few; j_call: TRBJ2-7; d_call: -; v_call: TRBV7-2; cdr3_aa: CASSLFVGRWYF; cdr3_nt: TGTGCCAGCAGCTTATTTGTGGGAAGGTGGTACTTC
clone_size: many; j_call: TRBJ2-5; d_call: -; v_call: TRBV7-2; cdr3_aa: CASSQDWIQETQYF; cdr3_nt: TGTGCCAGCAGCCAGGACTGGATCCAAGAGACCCAGTACTTC
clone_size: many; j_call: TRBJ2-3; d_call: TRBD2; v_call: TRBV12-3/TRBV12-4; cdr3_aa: CASSSPSGEDTQYF; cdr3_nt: TGTGCCAGCAGTTCCCCTAGCGGGGAAGATACGCAGTATTTT
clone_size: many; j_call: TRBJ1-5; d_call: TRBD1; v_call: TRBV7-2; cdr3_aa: CASSPDRVNQPQHF; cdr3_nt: TGTGCCAGCAGCCCAGACAGGGTTAATCAGCCCCAGCATTTT
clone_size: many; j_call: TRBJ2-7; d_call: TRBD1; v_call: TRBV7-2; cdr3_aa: CASSLGYDRDEQYF; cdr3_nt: TGTGCCAGCAGTCTCGGTTACGACAGGGACGAGCAGTACTTC
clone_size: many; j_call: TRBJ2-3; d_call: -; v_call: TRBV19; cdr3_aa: CASSYTITDTQYF; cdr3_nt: TGTGCCAGTAGTTACACTATCACAGATACGCAGTATTTT
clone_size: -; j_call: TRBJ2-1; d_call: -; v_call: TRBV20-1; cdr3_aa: CSARVPTHNEQFF; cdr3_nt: TGCAGTGCTAGAGTCCCTACACACAATGAGCAGTTCTTC
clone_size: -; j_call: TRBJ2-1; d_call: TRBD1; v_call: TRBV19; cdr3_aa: CASSPRTGEYFVDEQFF; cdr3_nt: TGTGCCAGTAGCCCCAGGACAGGGGAATATTTTGTGGATGAGCAGTTCTTC
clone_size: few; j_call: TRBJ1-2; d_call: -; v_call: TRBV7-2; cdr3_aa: CASSPPAGGRFYGYTF; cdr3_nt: TGTGCCAGCAGCCCGCCGGCGGGCGGGAGATTCTATGGCTACACCTTC
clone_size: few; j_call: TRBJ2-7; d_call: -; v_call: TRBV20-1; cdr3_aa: CSARKQGITSEQYF; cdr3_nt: TGCAGTGCTAGAAAACAGGGAATAACCTCCGAGCAGTACTTC
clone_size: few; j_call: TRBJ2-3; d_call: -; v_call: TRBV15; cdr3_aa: CATSRNKGDTQYF; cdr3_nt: TGTGCCACCAGCAGAAATAAGGGGGATACGCAGTATTTT
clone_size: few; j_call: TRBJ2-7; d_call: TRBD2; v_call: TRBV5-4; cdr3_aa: CASSWGLAGDGEQYF; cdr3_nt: TGTGCCAGCAGCTGGGGACTAGCGGGAGATGGCGAGCAGTACTTC
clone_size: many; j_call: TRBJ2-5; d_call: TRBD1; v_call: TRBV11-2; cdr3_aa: CASTSTGGETQYF; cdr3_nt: TGTGCCAGCACCTCGACAGGGGGCGAGACCCAGTACTTC
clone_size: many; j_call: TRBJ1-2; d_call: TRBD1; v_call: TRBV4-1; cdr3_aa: CASSQPDGRMTGFHYGYTF; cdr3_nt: TGCGCCAGCAGCCAACCTGATGGGAGAATGACAGGGTTTCACTATGGCTACACCTTC